This T cell receptor (beta chain) was recovered during a study of T-cell reconstitution after alpha-beta-depleted transplantation in children. Unique molecular identifiers were used to barcode this TCRbeta library. Using its own MiXCR run on the PCR reads, TCRdb lists one record per CDR3 protein. The sample shows roughly 350,000 distinct CDR3 sequences, roughly 17% of them seen only once. As to this clonotype: Its specificity is unknown.

Study-wide results and limits: One year post-transplant, T-cell counts and diversity were largely derived from T cells produced anew. The origin of alpha-beta T cells about two months after transplant was reportedly several hundred expanded graft clones.

The source was PBMCs, mostly from graft donor cells, collected 360 days after TCRalphabeta/CD19-depleted stem cell transplant. The clonotype was recovered from a male patient aged 2-15 years who had a stem cell transplant for acute lymphoblastic leukemia, so the T cells may come from the graft donor.

Written as DNA, the CDR3 is TGTGCCAGCAGTTTAAGGAGTTTGAGCCCTTTAGAGAGCTCCTACGAGCAGTACTTC. It is translated as CASSLRSLSPLESSYEQYF. V and J are TRBV28 and TRBJ2-7, with D unresolved. Trimming pared 2 bases from V and 0 bases from J, leaving 23 bases between. Germline V gene lookup returns CDR1 MDHEN and CDR2 SYDVKM. The CDR3 has 19 amino acids.